A selection of T cell receptor beta chains follows, all from one sample in a study of T cells after yellow fever vaccination. TCRdb re-called the 5' RACE reads with MiXCR, one entry per CDR3 protein. The profile shows about 350,000 distinct CDR3 sequences, 11% of them singletons. Specimen: PBMCs, collected on the day of the first yellow fever vaccination. The receptors stem from a man between 18 and 35 years old who received the YFV17D yellow fever vaccine. CDR3s leave out the opening cysteine and the closing phenylalanine or tryptophan.

CDR3 length: 12
J gene: TRBJ2-3
V gene: TRBV7-9
CDR3 protein: ASSQGSSADTQY

CDR3 length: 18
J gene: TRBJ2-1
V gene: TRBV11-2
CDR3 protein: ASSPVWMPGGGGAFNEQF

CDR3 length: 9
J gene: TRBJ1-4
V gene: TRBV4-3
CDR3 protein: ASSINEKLF

CDR3 length: 14
J gene: TRBJ2-3
V gene: TRBV5-1
CDR3 protein: ASSLLGTGRTDTQY

CDR3 length: 11
J gene: TRBJ2-3
V gene: TRBV7-2
CDR3 protein: ATAGGSTDTQY

CDR3 length: 11
J gene: TRBJ2-3
V gene: TRBV7-2
CDR3 protein: ASTGGGAVTQY

CDR3 length: 12
J gene: TRBJ2-1
V gene: TRBV12-3/TRBV12-4
CDR3 protein: ASRPTGVYNEQF

CDR3 length: 14
J gene: TRBJ2-2
V gene: TRBV20-1
CDR3 protein: SARDQWTGLTGELF

CDR3 length: 13
J gene: TRBJ2-6
V gene: TRBV6-1
CDR3 protein: ASSNRLSGANVLT

CDR3 length: 10
J gene: TRBJ1-3
V gene: TRBV20-1
CDR3 protein: SASQAGNTIY

CDR3 length: 14
J gene: TRBJ2-5
V gene: TRBV5-1
CDR3 protein: ASSKPGLKYQETQY

CDR3 length: 13
J gene: TRBJ2-5
V gene: TRBV28
CDR3 protein: ASSWGLSRVGTQY

CDR3 length: 13
J gene: TRBJ2-3
V gene: TRBV10-3
CDR3 protein: AISGGLAGGGTQY

CDR3 length: 16
J gene: TRBJ2-2
V gene: TRBV15
CDR3 protein: ATSRDPPHRGSTGELF

CDR3 length: 12
J gene: TRBJ2-5
V gene: TRBV11-2
CDR3 protein: ASSLGLAAGTQY

CDR3 length: 11
J gene: TRBJ1-5
V gene: TRBV6-5
CDR3 protein: ASSDWSNQPQH

CDR3 length: 12
J gene: TRBJ2-2
V gene: TRBV30
CDR3 protein: AWSALTRTGELF

CDR3 length: 14
J gene: TRBJ2-1
V gene: TRBV3-1
CDR3 protein: ASSPLLYSSYNEQF

CDR3 length: 11
J gene: TRBJ1-2
V gene: TRBV7-9
CDR3 protein: ASTPGTNYGYT

CDR3 length: 14
J gene: TRBJ2-7
V gene: TRBV4-3
CDR3 protein: ASSQSATRGDYEQY